Listed here is a single T cell receptor beta chain. This entry belongs to a study of blood T cell repertoires in COVID-19. Study context: Sites in the United States, Italy and Spain provided acute and convalescent COVID-19 samples. From T cells, B-cell-depleted T cells, or PBMCs came the material, which was cDNA or gDNA.

Original processing notes: Reference gene primer amplification in the assay estimated nucleated cell counts. The protocol was immunoSEQ multiplex PCR, while the TCRdb copy is restricted to in-frame clones and leaves out a portion. V, J and clone size are taken as reported in that table, and D and trimming were inferred from the DNA itself. The sample contains about 310,000 clones, 85% to 90% of which appear only once. CDR3 size: 16 residues. J gave up 7 bases and V 2 bases, and 8 bases lay outside the gene matches. CDR1 SEHNR and CDR2 FQNEAQ come from the germline V gene (reference sequence). Sequencing input: PBMCs or T cells enriched from blood (not recorded which). This chain joins TRBV7-9 and TRBJ2-1; 10 nucleotides agree with TRBD2. This TCR was sampled from a woman aged 18-35 years with acute COVID-19. This chain's CDR3 is CASSLRGTSVLNEQFF. The CDR3 region has the DNA TGTGCCAGCAGCTTACGCGGGACTAGCGTACTAAATGAGCAGTTCTTC.